One and the same sample provided the 24 T cell receptor beta chains below, sequenced in a study of T-cell reconstitution after alpha-beta-depleted transplantation in children. The authors prepared the TCRbeta library with unique molecular identifiers. TCRdb re-analysed the PCR reads in MiXCR, keeping a single row per CDR3 protein. The sample comprises about a million distinct CDR3 sequences, 25% to 35% of which are singletons, and roughly 27% rests with the top ten. Sample: PBMCs, mostly from graft donor cells, taken 360 days after TCRalphabeta/CD19-depleted stem cell transplant. The receptor source for this set is a boy under two years old who had a stem cell transplant for SCID, so the T cells may come from the graft donor.

The chain has TRBV4-3 and TRBJ2-3; D tentatively reads TRBD1 or TRBD2 (6 bases each). CDR3 length: 18 amino acids. Germline assignment: CDR1 LGHNA and CDR2 YSLEER. V was shortened by 4 bases and J by 1 base, with 21 bases between the two germline ends. CDR3 protein: CASSPRGFRGSRTDTQYF. CDR3 bases: TGCGCCAGCAGCCCAAGGGGGTTTCGGGGGAGCCGCACAGATACGCAGTATTTT.

There are a few counts of this clonotype. CDR3 loop: CASRKNEKLFF. CDR3 nucleotide sequence: TGTGCCAGCAGAAAGAACGAAAAACTGTTTTTT. The chain carries TRBV3-1 and TRBJ1-4; D ambiguous. The V gene lost 6 bases and the J gene lost 8 bases, with 7 bases spanning the gap. This CDR3 contains 11 residues. CDR1 and CDR2 (germline): LGHDT, YNNKEL (reference sequence). The variable domain in full, completed from reference TRBV3-1 and TRBJ1-4, reads DTAVSQTPKYLVTQMGNDKSIKCEQNLGHDTMYWYKQDSKKFLKIMFSYNNKELIINETVPNRFSPKSPDKAHLNLHINSLELGDSAVYFCASRKNEKLFFGSGTQLSVL.

This CDR3 reads CAICTGTSGSDTQYF. The CDR3, as DNA: TGTGCCATTTGTACCGGGACTAGCGGGTCAGATACGCAGTATTTT. The rearrangement links TRBV10-3 to TRBJ2-3; the match to TRBD2 covers 12 bases. CDR1 is ENHRY, CDR2 SYGVKD, per germline. V was clipped by 9 bases and J by 4 bases; unmatched bases: 8. The CDR3 has 15 residues.

This clonotype was counted between two and nine times. The chain combines TRBV5-1 with TRBJ2-3; D gene unclear. CDR1 is SGHRS and CDR2 is YFSETQ in the germline V gene. This CDR3 region has 14 residues. Trimming removed 3 bases from V and 4 bases from J, with 12 bases in between. The CDR3 nucleotides are TGCGCCAGCAGCTCTACTTTCCTCGCAGATACGCAGTATTTT. This encodes CASSSTFLADTQYF.

This clonotype was seen only a few times. The CDR3 region is CASSPAEATSAYTQYF. DNA for the CDR3: TGCGCCAGCAGCCCCGCTGAGGCCACTTCGGCGTATACGCAGTATTTT. The rearrangement joins TRBV5-1 to TRBJ2-3; D not certain. Germline V gene sequence: CDR1 SGHRS, CDR2 YFSETQ. The CDR3 has 16 amino acids. With 4 bases removed from V and 7 bases from J, the gap between germline ends came to 22 bases.

J is TRBJ2-7 and V is TRBV5-1; 7 bases match TRBD1. Germline V gene lookup returns CDR1 SGHRS and CDR2 YFSETQ. This CDR3 is 15 amino acids long. Germline trimming cut 0 bases from V and 1 base from J; bases unmatched to any gene: 4. The CDR3, as DNA: TGCGCCAGCAGCTTGGGGAACAGGGGATCCTACGAGCAGTACTTC. Encoded protein: CASSLGNRGSYEQYF. The entire variable domain, with the rest obtained from reference TRBV5-1 and TRBJ2-7, is as follows: KAGVTQTPRYLIKTRGQQVTLSCSPISGHRSVSWYQQTPGQGLQFLFEYFSETQRNKGNFPGRFSGRQFSNSRSEMNVSTLELGDSALYLCASSLGNRGSYEQYFGPGTRLTVT.

The chain has TRBV15 and TRBJ2-2; D gene ambiguous. Germline V gene sequence: CDR1 LNHNV, CDR2 YYDKDF (reference sequence). V was shortened by 1 base and J by 3 bases, with 12 bases between the two germline ends. This CDR3 has 16 amino acids. For the CDR3, the DNA is TGTGCCACCAGCAGAGTCGGAAGGAAGGACACCGGGGAGCTGTTTTTT. This codes for CATSRVGRKDTGELFF.

The chain links TRBV12-3 or TRBV12-4 to TRBJ1-5; 8 nucleotides match TRBD1. There are 17 residues in the CDR3. V lost 5 bases to trimming and J lost 3 bases; unmatched junction nucleotides: 12. The CDR3 here is CASSPSGQGKFNQPQHF. The DNA of the CDR3 is TGTGCCAGCAGTCCCTCTGGACAGGGTAAATTCAATCAGCCCCAGCATTTT.

This clonotype was detected a few times. The chain is built from TRBV12-3 or TRBV12-4 and TRBJ2-2; 7 bases fit TRBD1. V gave up 8 bases and J gave up 0 bases; unmatched junction bases: 6. The CDR3 contains 15 residues. The CDR3, as DNA: TGTGCCAGCCTCGACAGGGTCCCGAACACCGGGGAGCTGTTTTTT. Translated: CASLDRVPNTGELFF.

The V gene is TRBV12-3 or TRBV12-4, the J gene TRBJ2-2, with TRBD1 identical over 8 bases. The CDR3 is made up of 18 amino acids. Unmatched junction bases numbered 14, after V lost 1 base and J lost 7 bases. In nucleotides, the CDR3 is TGTGCCAGCAGTTTAGAGTTCATGGCAGGGGGCGCCGACGGGGAGCTGTTTTTT. Translated: CASSLEFMAGGADGELFF.

The chain carries TRBV9 and TRBJ2-3; tentative D call: TRBD2 (6 bases). In germline, CDR1 is SGDLS, CDR2 YYNGEE. V was shortened by 3 bases and J by 4 bases, with 21 bases between the two germline ends. This CDR3 has 17 residues. The CDR3 loop is CASSATGGGSGADTQYF. Here the CDR3 DNA reads TGTGCCAGCAGCGCTACAGGCGGAGGGTCGGGTGCAGATACGCAGTATTTT.

The chain combines TRBV5-5 with TRBJ1-1; 7 bases line up with TRBD1. The V segment lost 2 bases and the J segment 6 bases; nucleotides outside the gene matches: 13. This CDR3 contains 16 residues. Germline assignment: CDR1 SGHKS and CDR2 YYEKEE (reference sequence). The CDR3 is CASSLKAGRGTAEAFF. The CDR3 DNA reads as TGTGCCAGCAGCTTAAAGGCGGGAAGGGGGACAGCTGAAGCTTTCTTT.

The chain's CDR3 is CASSETGGSYNEQFF. CDR3 nucleotide sequence: TGTGCCAGCAGTGAAACAGGGGGCTCCTACAATGAGCAGTTCTTC. The chain uses TRBV12-3 or TRBV12-4 and TRBJ2-1, with 8 bases matching TRBD1. Trimming at V came to 5 bases and at J to 0 bases, leaving 3 bases not matched to a gene. The CDR3 is 15 residues long.

The CDR3 DNA sequence: TGTGCCAGCAGTTCCTCGTACCAAGAGACCCAGTACTTC. Protein: CASSSSYQETQYF. The genes are TRBV12-3 or TRBV12-4 and TRBJ2-5; D is undetermined. The V and J ends lost 4 bases and 0 bases respectively, with 6 bases between them. The CDR3 has 13 residues.

The table lists this clonotype with a few counts. The chain has TRBV7-6 and TRBJ1-1, with D tentatively TRBD1 (6 bases). The CDR3 is made up of 14 amino acids. Germline CDR1 is SGHVS and CDR2 is FNYEAQ. The V and J ends lost 0 bases and 4 bases respectively, with 9 bases between them. CDR3 amino acids: CASSLAQGSTEAFF. As DNA, the CDR3 is TGTGCCAGCAGCTTAGCGCAGGGGAGCACTGAAGCTTTCTTT.

This clonotype was seen a few times. The rearrangement links TRBV3-1 to TRBJ1-2; TRBD1 might be the D (5 bases). CDR3 length equals 11 residues. The ends were cut back, 1 base at V and 10 bases at J, with 7 bases in the middle. Germline V gene sequence: CDR1 LGHDT, CDR2 YNNKEL (reference sequence). This CDR3 reads CASSQVGPYTF. In DNA, the CDR3 is TGTGCCAGCAGCCAAGTGGGGCCCTACACCTTC.

The V call is TRBV12-3 or TRBV12-4, the J call TRBJ2-5; 7 bases agree with TRBD1. V gave up 6 bases and J gave up 5 bases; unmatched junction bases: 9. The CDR3 has 14 amino acids. The CDR3 reads CASSPGGPRETQYF. CDR3 sequence (DNA): TGTGCCAGCAGCCCAGGGGGTCCTAGGGAGACCCAGTACTTC.

To note about this clonotype: One end of the junction fails to match germline, which may point to a read error. The chain carries TRBV18 and TRBJ2-5; D may correspond to TRBD1 or TRBD2 (5 bases each). CDR1 KGHSH and CDR2 LQKENI come from the germline V gene. This CDR3 comprises 15 residues. The CDR3 protein is CASSPPGRAQGTQYF. The CDR3 DNA follows: TGTGCCAGCTCACCACCGGGACGGGCTCAAGGGACCCAGTACTTC.

The chain joins TRBV18 to TRBJ1-5; D may be TRBD1 (5 bases). Looked up from germline, CDR1 is KGHSH and CDR2 is LQKENI. V lost 6 bases and J 4 bases, leaving 13 bases between the germline ends. This CDR3 region has 14 residues. The CDR3 here is CASSSRTTNQPQHF. The CDR3 region has the DNA TGTGCCAGCTCCTCCCGGACAACGAATCAGCCCCAGCATTTT.

A few counts support this clonotype. The chain links TRBV12-3 or TRBV12-4 to TRBJ2-7; 11 bases match TRBD2. J was trimmed by 7 bases and V by 3 bases; bases with no gene match: 5. CDR3 length: 14 amino acids. CDR3 sequence: CASSFSGGAGEQYF. Here the CDR3 DNA reads TGTGCCAGCAGTTTTAGCGGGGGGGCCGGGGAGCAGTACTTC.

This clonotype came up a few times. This chain links TRBV6-5 with TRBJ1-1; tentatively, D is TRBD1 (5 bases). From germline, CDR1 is MNHEY and CDR2 SVGAGI. This CDR3 has 14 residues. The V gene lost 2 bases and the J gene lost 3 bases, with 10 bases spanning the gap. The CDR3 sequence: CASSYLSRDTEAFF. CDR3 nucleotides: TGTGCCAGCAGTTACCTGAGCAGGGACACTGAAGCTTTCTTT.

This clonotype was picked up many times. This chain links TRBV12-3 or TRBV12-4 with TRBJ2-3, with TRBD2 as a possible D gene (6 bases). Between the trimmed V and J ends, which lost 6 bases and 8 bases, there was a span of 12 bases. This CDR3 is 12 amino acids long. CDR3 amino acids: CASRSRAGTQYF. CDR3 in DNA: TGTGCCAGCAGGTCCCGAGCGGGTACGCAGTATTTT.

The chain has TRBV15 and TRBJ1-5, with 7 bases fitting TRBD1. The germline V gene has CDR1 LNHNV and CDR2 YYDKDF (reference sequence). This CDR3 has 17 residues. J gave up 0 bases and V 5 bases, and 10 bases lay outside the gene matches. The CDR3: CATSRGRGTDSNQPQHF. CDR3 nucleotide sequence: TGTGCCACCAGCCGAGGGCGCGGGACAGATAGCAATCAGCCCCAGCATTTT.

The chain carries TRBV10-2 and TRBJ2-1, with 9 bases lining up with TRBD2. Trimming removed 7 bases from V and 4 bases from J; junction bases left unmatched: 5. CDR1 is WSHSY and CDR2 is SAAADI in the germline V gene. CDR3 length: 14 amino acids. The CDR3 spells CASMRRGGYNEQFF. CDR3 nucleotide sequence: TGCGCCAGCATGCGGCGGGGGGGATACAATGAGCAGTTCTTC.